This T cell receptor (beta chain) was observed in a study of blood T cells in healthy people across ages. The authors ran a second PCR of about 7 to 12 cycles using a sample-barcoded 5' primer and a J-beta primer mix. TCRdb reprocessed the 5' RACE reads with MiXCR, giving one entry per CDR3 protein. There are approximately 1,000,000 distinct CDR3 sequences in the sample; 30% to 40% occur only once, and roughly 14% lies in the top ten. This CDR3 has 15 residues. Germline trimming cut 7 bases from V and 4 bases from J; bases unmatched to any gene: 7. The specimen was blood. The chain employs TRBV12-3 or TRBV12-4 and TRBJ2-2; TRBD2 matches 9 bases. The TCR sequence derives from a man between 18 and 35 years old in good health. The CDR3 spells CASTTGLASTGELFF. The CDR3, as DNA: TGTGCCAGCACCACTGGACTAGCGTCCACCGGGGAGCTGTTTTTT.